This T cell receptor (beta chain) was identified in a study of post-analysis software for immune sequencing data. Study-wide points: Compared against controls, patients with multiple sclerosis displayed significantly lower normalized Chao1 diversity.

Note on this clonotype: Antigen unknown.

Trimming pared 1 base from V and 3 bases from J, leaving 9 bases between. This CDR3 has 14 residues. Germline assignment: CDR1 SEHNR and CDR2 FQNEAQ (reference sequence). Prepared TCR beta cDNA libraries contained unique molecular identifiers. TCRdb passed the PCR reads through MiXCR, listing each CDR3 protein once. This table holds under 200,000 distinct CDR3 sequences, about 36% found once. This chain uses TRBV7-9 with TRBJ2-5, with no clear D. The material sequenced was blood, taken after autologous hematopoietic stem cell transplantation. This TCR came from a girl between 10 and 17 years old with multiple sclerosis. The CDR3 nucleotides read TGTGCCAGCAGCTTAGGAACAGCTAAAGAGACCCAGTACTTC. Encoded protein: CASSLGTAKETQYF.